This is a list of T cell receptor beta chains from one sample in a study of immune evolution from preneoplasia to lung adenocarcinoma. The data were produced by immunoSEQ multiplex PCR, yet TCRdb's version contains in-frame clones alone and is incomplete. The data show 2,500 or so clones, around 40% seen once. Sequencing was performed on FFPE adjacent normal lung tissue. The receptor source for this set is a person aged 60-79 years with lung adenocarcinoma. Each CDR3 is given with its conserved first and last residue. The order of the fields is J gene, CDR3 length, D gene, V gene, clone size, CDR3 protein, CDR3 DNA. D genes are given only for firm matches. Clone size is not always given. Where it is, it says once, few, many or a class for expanded clones.

>TRBJ1-1|13|NA|TRBV6-6|NA
CASSSQANTEAFF
TGTGCCAGCAGTTCACAGGCGAACACTGAAGCTTTCTTT
>TRBJ2-3|17|TRBD1|TRBV9|NA
CASSERQGSSPSDTQYF
TGTGCCAGCAGCGAAAGACAGGGATCTTCTCCCTCAGATACGCAGTATTTT
>TRBJ1-6|13|NA|TRBV6-6|NA
CASSSPENSPLHF
TGTGCCAGCAGTTCCCCGGAAAATTCACCCCTCCACTTT
>TRBJ2-5|16|NA|TRBV5-4|NA
CASSSGAAALQETQYF
TGTGCCAGCAGCTCGGGCGCGGCAGCCTTGCAAGAGACCCAGTACTTC
>TRBJ1-2|16|NA|TRBV7-9|NA
CASSDSGAAANYGYTF
TGTGCCAGCAGCGATAGCGGGGCCGCAGCTAACTATGGCTACACCTTC
>TRBJ2-3|15|TRBD2|TRBV9|NA
CASSVSGRGTDTQYF
TGTGCCAGCAGCGTGAGCGGGAGAGGCACAGATACGCAGTATTTT
>TRBJ1-1|15|NA|TRBV5-1|NA
CASSLAGTPDTEAFF
TGCGCCAGCAGCTTAGCCGGGACCCCGGACACTGAAGCTTTCTTT
>TRBJ1-1|13|NA|TRBV19|NA
CASSIDGGTEAFF
TGTGCCAGTAGTATAGACGGGGGTACTGAAGCTTTCTTT
>TRBJ2-7|14|TRBD1|TRBV5-6|NA
CASTPTGSSYEQYF
TGTGCCAGCACCCCGACAGGGAGCTCCTACGAGCAGTACTTC
>TRBJ1-5|14|NA|TRBV6-9|few
CASIGHYSNQPQHF
TGTGCCAGCATAGGACACTATAGCAATCAGCCCCAGCATTTT
>TRBJ2-7|15|NA|TRBV5-1|few
CASSLAQGNVYEQYF
TGCGCCAGCAGCTTGGCTCAGGGAAACGTCTACGAGCAGTACTTC
>TRBJ1-1|16|TRBD1|TRBV18|NA
CASSPRSGGLGTEAFF
TGTGCCAGCTCACCTCGGTCAGGGGGTCTTGGGACTGAAGCTTTCTTT
>TRBJ2-7|16|NA|TRBV9|NA
CASSAHPGTSRSEQYF
TGTGCCAGCAGCGCCCACCCCGGGACCTCAAGGAGCGAGCAGTACTTC
>TRBJ2-7|14|NA|TRBV7-2|NA
CASSTYLSPYEQYF
TGTGCCAGCAGCACCTACCTTTCCCCCTACGAGCAGTACTTC
>TRBJ1-1|11|NA|TRBV18|few
CASSPRDGAFF
TGTGCCAGCTCACCCCGAGATGGGGCTTTCTTT
>TRBJ2-3|14|TRBD2|TRBV4-2|NA
CASSFSGGASTQYF
TGTGCCAGCAGCTTTAGCGGGGGTGCGTCTACGCAGTATTTT
>TRBJ2-3|13|NA|TRBV6-1|NA
CASILGTSDTQYF
TGTGCCAGTATACTAGGGACCTCAGATACGCAGTATTTT
>TRBJ1-3|14|NA|TRBV9|NA
CASSVLDSGNTIYF
TGTGCCAGCAGCGTATTGGACAGTGGAAACACCATATATTTT
>TRBJ1-2|14|NA|TRBV9|NA
CASSVEQPIYGYTF
TGTGCCAGCAGCGTAGAACAGCCGATCTATGGCTACACCTTC
>TRBJ2-4|13|TRBD1|TRBV29-1|NA
CSVESGQGSIQYF
TGCAGCGTTGAGTCTGGACAGGGGAGCATTCAGTACTTC
>TRBJ2-7|9|NA|TRBV19|NA
CAMSYEQYF
TGTGCCATGTCCTACGAGCAGTACTTC
>TRBJ2-7|16|NA|TRBV7-9|few
CASSVNPGAGSYEQYF
TGTGCCAGCAGCGTAAACCCAGGGGCTGGGTCCTACGAGCAGTACTTC
>TRBJ2-7|17|TRBD2|TRBV30|NA
CAWRALAGTSVFYEQYF
TGTGCCTGGAGAGCGCTTGCGGGGACTAGCGTCTTCTACGAGCAGTACTTC
>TRBJ2-7|10|NA|TRBV25-1|few
CASSEYEQYF
TGTGCCAGCAGTGAATACGAGCAGTACTTC
>TRBJ2-3|15|NA|TRBV15|NA
CATSREWGGTDTQYF
TGTGCCACCAGCAGGGAATGGGGTGGCACAGATACGCAGTATTTT
>TRBJ2-2|15|TRBD1|TRBV19|NA
CASSPQTGGTGELFF
TGTGCCAGTAGTCCTCAGACAGGGGGGACCGGGGAGCTGTTTTTT
>TRBJ2-7|13|TRBD1|TRBV7-8|NA
CASSQRTGYEQYF
TGTGCCAGCAGCCAACGGACAGGCTACGAGCAGTACTTC
>TRBJ2-5|14|NA|TRBV19|NA
CASSNVRVQETQYF
TGTGCCAGTAGTAACGTCAGGGTACAAGAGACCCAGTACTTC
>TRBJ2-5|16|TRBD1|TRBV5-4|NA
CASSEGDRGLQETQYF
TGTGCCAGCAGCGAGGGGGACAGGGGGCTTCAAGAGACCCAGTACTTC
>TRBJ1-1|13|NA|TRBV7-2|few
CASSLNRDTEAFF
TGTGCCAGCAGTCTAAACAGGGACACTGAAGCTTTCTTT
>TRBJ1-1|12|NA|TRBV29-1|few
CSVGTIHTEAFF
TGCAGCGTCGGGACTATACATACTGAAGCTTTCTTT
>TRBJ1-1|14|TRBD1|TRBV27|few
CASSPQGAYTEAFF
TGTGCCAGCAGTCCTCAGGGGGCGTACACTGAAGCTTTCTTT
>TRBJ2-6|17|NA|TRBV18|few
CASSEWRASAGANVLTF
TGTGCCAGCTCAGAATGGCGGGCTTCGGCTGGGGCCAACGTCCTGACTTTC
>TRBJ2-7|14|NA|TRBV2|few
CASRDGGPGYEQYF
TGTGCCAGCAGGGACGGGGGGCCCGGATACGAGCAGTACTTC
>TRBJ1-4|17|NA|TRBV7-9|NA
CASSWGGRGRINEKLFF
TGTGCCAGCAGCTGGGGTGGCAGGGGCAGAATAAATGAAAAACTGTTTTTT
>TRBJ2-3|16|TRBD2|TRBV9|NA
CASSVGAGVSTDTQYF
TGTGCCAGCAGCGTAGGAGCGGGAGTGAGCACAGATACGCAGTATTTT
>TRBJ2-3|16|NA|TRBV29-1|few
CSVESGSFDGTDTQYF
TGCAGCGTTGAGTCAGGGTCTTTTGACGGCACAGATACGCAGTATTTT
>TRBJ1-5|13|NA|TRBV6-4|few
CASSAAANQPQHF
TGTGCCAGCAGTGCGGCAGCAAATCAGCCCCAGCATTTT
>TRBJ2-7|15|TRBD2|TRBV25-1|few
CASSGLAGGSYEQYF
TGTGCCAGCAGCGGACTAGCGGGGGGGTCCTACGAGCAGTACTTC
>TRBJ1-2|13|NA|TRBV5-1|NA
CASSLGSYYGYTF
TGCGCCAGCAGCTTGGGCAGCTACTATGGCTACACCTTC
>TRBJ1-6|17|TRBD1|TRBV9|NA
CASSVALPGQGFPPLHF
TGTGCCAGCAGCGTCGCACTACCGGGACAGGGTTTTCCACCCCTCCACTTT
>TRBJ1-1|14|NA|TRBV18|few
CASSLNKENTEAFF
TGTGCCAGCTCACTTAACAAGGAGAACACTGAAGCTTTCTTT
>TRBJ2-7|12|NA|TRBV12-5|few
CASGLVLQQQYF
TGTGCTAGTGGTTTGGTACTACAACAGCAGTACTTC
>TRBJ2-1|15|TRBD2|TRBV30|NA
CAWTSLAGITNEQFF
TGTGCCTGGACCTCACTAGCGGGAATTACCAATGAGCAGTTCTTC
>TRBJ2-1|10|NA|TRBV7-2|NA
CATANNEQFF
TGTGCCACCGCAAACAATGAGCAGTTCTTC
>TRBJ1-4|17|NA|TRBV2|NA
CASRTLGGGSTNEKLFF
TGTGCCAGCCGTACTCTAGGGGGGGGCTCAACTAATGAAAAACTGTTTTTT
>TRBJ1-4|17|TRBD1|TRBV27|NA
CASRSRDRGPANEKLFF
TGTGCCAGCAGGAGCCGGGACAGGGGGCCGGCTAATGAAAAACTGTTTTTT
>TRBJ2-1|13|NA|TRBV12-1|few
CASSFAGDNEQFF
TGTGCCAGCAGCTTTGCGGGGGATAATGAGCAGTTCTTC
>TRBJ1-1|16|TRBD1|TRBV28|few
CASSPLQGALNTEAFF
TGTGCCAGCAGCCCCTTACAGGGGGCGTTGAACACTGAAGCTTTCTTT
>TRBJ2-7|13|TRBD2|TRBV9|large
CASSVGLADEQYF
TGTGCCAGCAGCGTAGGGCTAGCGGACGAGCAGTACTTC
>TRBJ1-3|15|NA|TRBV30|few
CAWSPGRASGNTIYF
TGTGCCTGGAGTCCAGGACGGGCCTCTGGAAACACCATATATTTT
>TRBJ2-5|15|NA|TRBV27|NA
CASIPTGDVGETQYF
TGTGCCAGCATTCCCACGGGGGACGTGGGAGAGACCCAGTACTTC
>TRBJ2-7|14|NA|TRBV13|once
CASSLAVGGQEQYF
TGTGCCAGCAGCTTAGCAGTAGGGGGTCAGGAGCAGTACTTC
>TRBJ1-1|18|TRBD1|TRBV18|NA
CASSPPEYPSTQGIGAFF
TGTGCCAGCTCACCACCAGAGTACCCATCGACACAGGGGATTGGGGCTTTCTTT
>TRBJ2-5|17|TRBD2|TRBV4-2|few
CASSQDFSGGGRETQYF
TGTGCCAGCAGCCAAGATTTTAGCGGGGGGGGTAGAGAGACCCAGTACTTC
>TRBJ1-6|15|NA|TRBV18|NA
CASSLSGPINSPLHF
TGTGCCAGCTCTCTCTCGGGACCGATAAATTCACCCCTCCACTTT